This T cell receptor beta chain was documented in a study of OX40 agonist ivuxolimab in advanced cancers. The study in broad terms: Ivuxolimab was an agonistic, fully human IgG2 monoclonal antibody directed against OX40 (CD134), a costimulatory receptor. Intravenous ivuxolimab was administered to patients every 2 weeks at six dose levels: 0.01, 0.1, 0.3, 1.5, 3 and 10 mg/kg. Among the roughly 52 dose-escalation patients, 19 had hepatocellular carcinoma, approximately 15 melanoma, 9 renal cell carcinoma and 9 head and neck cancer. A male proportion of about 79% and a mean age of around 60 years, ranging from about 20 to 79, were recorded for the dose-escalation cohort. Patients were allowed to have had prior anti-PD-1, anti-PD-L1 or anti-CTLA-4 therapy, and around 43% of the dose-escalation patients had been treated with checkpoint inhibitors. Partial responses occurred in three dose-escalation patients: two with cutaneous melanoma and one with hepatocellular carcinoma. Peripheral TCRbeta sequencing aimed to test whether ivuxolimab altered TCR sequence diversity and caused clonal T-cell expansion. The paper covers the monotherapy dose-escalation part of the phase I ivuxolimab trial, which included N ≈ 57 patients.

Genomic DNA was extracted from sorted cells for sequencing of the TCRbeta CDR3 region. The immunoSEQ Assay was used for sequencing of TCRbeta CDR3 regions. The source is immuneACCESS, and TCRdb retained only in-frame sequences with V and J called. Part of the clones is not carried over; for the studies checked, unresolved V genes explain less than half of this, and the remainder is unexplained. The sample has tens of thousands of clones on record, about 88% of them singletons. The ten largest account for less than 2% of the sample. Its CDR3 holds 14 amino acids, cysteine through phenylalanine. Only CDR3 DNA remains: 42 bases, in frame from the first base. For this chain, trimming is 6 bases at the V end and 6 bases at the J end, and the number of junction bases without a gene match is 4. In the germline V gene (reference sequence), CDR1 corresponds to SEHNR and CDR2 to FQNEAQ. Overall study results and their limits: At doses of 0.1 to 3.0 mg/kg, clonal expansion of both CD4+ and CD8+ blood T cells was observed from baseline to week 6. Low levels of normalized T-cell clonal expansion were also seen in some patients who did not respond. In partial responders in the 0.1-3.0 mg/kg groups, normalized peripheral clonal expansion was found to be among the lowest, especially among CD8+ T cells. Which antigens the clonally expanded peripheral T cells were specific for was not determined. After ivuxolimab, expanded clones were on average more numerous among CD8+ T cells than among CD4+ T cells.

The trial excluded patients who had a history of autoimmune disease or were on systemic immunosuppression. Peripheral blood for TCR sequencing was collected from all dose cohorts at baseline, on cycle 4 day 1, and on cycle 7 day 1. The samples were drawn from a first-in-human, open-label, multicenter phase I dose-escalation trial of ivuxolimab. Adults with locally advanced or metastatic melanoma, renal cell, hepatocellular, or head and neck squamous cell carcinoma were enrolled in the trial. Before TCR sequencing, CD4+ T cells and CD8+ T cells from peripheral blood were sorted into separate populations. Remarks on this clone: What antigen it recognizes has not been identified. No base quality information exists; no much larger clone differs at one position.

Sequencing used CD4+ or CD8+ T cells sorted from blood, obtained in a trial of the OX40 agonist ivuxolimab. Here the chain combines TRBV7-9 and TRBJ2-3, with 12 bases matching TRBD1. The origin of this receptor is an adult with an advanced solid tumor such as melanoma, head and neck, liver or kidney cancer. The nucleotides read TGTGCCAGCAGTCGGGACAGGGGGCGTGATACGCAGTATTTT. Its amino acids are CASSRDRGRDTQYF.